This T cell receptor beta chain was recorded in a study of metastatic and nonmetastatic thyroid tumors (dated by TCRdb to 2020 to 2021). Context from the whole study: The researchers compared repertoires between peripheral blood samples and tumor or nodule tissue samples from patients with malignant or benign thyroid disease.

This clone was detected a few times. Its antigen target is currently unknown. The input lacks base qualities; no much larger clone sits a single base away. None of the patients had been given any treatment before thyroid surgery. The study retrospectively analysed patient clinical samples collected from about 2012 to 2019 using T-cell receptor beta sequencing. Counted from cysteine to phenylalanine, this CDR3 has 15 amino acids. Only the CDR3 part of the read is kept: 45 bases, read in frame from the first base. Ends trimmed: V by 3 bases, J by 6 bases; bases unmatched to a gene: 7. Looking up the germline V gene yields CDR1 KGHDR and CDR2 SFDVKD. General conclusions and limits of the study: In both blood and tumor samples, malignant tumors were reported to have significantly higher TCR beta diversity than benign nodules.

Library creation used PCR. For sequencing, an Illumina HiSeq 4000 was employed. The TCR beta-chain CDR3 region of each patient was profiled by high-throughput sequencing. The source study handled its data this way. Drawing on CDR3 differences between clinicopathological groups, the researchers built a classifier meant to tell apart patients with distant-metastatic papillary thyroid cancer. To measure repertoire diversity the researchers used the Shannon index, while the Morisita-Horn index served to gauge how similar the tumor and blood repertoires were. Clones were called with MiXCR by TCRdb after fastp trimmed the public reads at Q25, and only in-frame beta chains were retained. Clone size and V and J calls follow TCRdb, not the original study. The sample table holds approximately 20,000 clones, of which 30% to 35% were seen once. The ten largest clonotypes hold 20% to 25% of the sample.

The chain is encoded by TRBV24-1 joined to TRBJ2-3; 8 junctional bases match TRBD2. Sequenced sample: adjacent normal tissue. This clonotype originated in a female donor with papillary thyroid cancer or a benign thyroid nodule (not recorded which). Some clones in this sample may be carry-over from other donors' samples. DNA sequence: TGTGCCACCAGTGATATGGACCGGGGGGGCGATACGCAGTATTTT. Its protein is CATSDMDRGGDTQYF.